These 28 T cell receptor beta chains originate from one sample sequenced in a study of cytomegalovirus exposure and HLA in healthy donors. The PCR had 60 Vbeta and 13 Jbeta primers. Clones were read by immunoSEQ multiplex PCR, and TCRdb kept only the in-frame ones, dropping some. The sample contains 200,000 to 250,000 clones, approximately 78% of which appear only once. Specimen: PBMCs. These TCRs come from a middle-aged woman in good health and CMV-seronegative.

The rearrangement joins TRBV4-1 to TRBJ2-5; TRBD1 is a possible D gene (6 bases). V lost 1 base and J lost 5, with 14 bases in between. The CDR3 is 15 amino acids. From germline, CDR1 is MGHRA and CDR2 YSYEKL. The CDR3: CASSQGPRGRETQYF. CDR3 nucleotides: TGCGCCAGCAGCCAAGGTCCCAGGGGTAGGGAGACCCAGTACTTC.

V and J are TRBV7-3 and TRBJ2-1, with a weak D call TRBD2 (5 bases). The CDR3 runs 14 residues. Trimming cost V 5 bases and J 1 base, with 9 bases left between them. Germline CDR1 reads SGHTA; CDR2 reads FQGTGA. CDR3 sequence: CASSAPGSYNEQFF. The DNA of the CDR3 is TGTGCCAGCAGCGCCCCGGGATCCTACAATGAGCAGTTCTTC.

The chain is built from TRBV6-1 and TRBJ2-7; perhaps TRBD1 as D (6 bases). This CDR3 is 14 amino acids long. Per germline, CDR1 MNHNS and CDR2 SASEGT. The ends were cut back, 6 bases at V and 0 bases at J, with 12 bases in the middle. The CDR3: CASRETGSSYEQYF. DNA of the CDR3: TGTGCCAGCAGGGAGACAGGAAGCTCCTACGAGCAGTACTTC.

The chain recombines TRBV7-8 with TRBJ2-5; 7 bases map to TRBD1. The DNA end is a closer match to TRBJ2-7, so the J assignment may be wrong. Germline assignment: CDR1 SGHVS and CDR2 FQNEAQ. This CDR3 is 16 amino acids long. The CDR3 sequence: CASSVAGGSTMDEQYF. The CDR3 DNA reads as TGTGCCAGCAGCGTCGCAGGGGGTAGTACGATGGACGAGCAGTACTTC.

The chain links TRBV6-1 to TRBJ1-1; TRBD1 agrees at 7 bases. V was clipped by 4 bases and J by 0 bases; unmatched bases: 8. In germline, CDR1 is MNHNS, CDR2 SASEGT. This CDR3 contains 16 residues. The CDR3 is CASSAQTGFMNTEAFF. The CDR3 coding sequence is TGTGCCAGCAGTGCCCAGACAGGGTTCATGAACACTGAAGCTTTCTTT.

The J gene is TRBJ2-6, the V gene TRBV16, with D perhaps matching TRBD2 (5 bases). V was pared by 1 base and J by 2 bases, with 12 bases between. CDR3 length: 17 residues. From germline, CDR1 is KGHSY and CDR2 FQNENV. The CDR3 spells CASSQYSPGAGANVLTF. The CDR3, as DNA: TGTGCCAGCAGCCAATACTCACCCGGGGCTGGGGCCAACGTCCTGACTTTC.

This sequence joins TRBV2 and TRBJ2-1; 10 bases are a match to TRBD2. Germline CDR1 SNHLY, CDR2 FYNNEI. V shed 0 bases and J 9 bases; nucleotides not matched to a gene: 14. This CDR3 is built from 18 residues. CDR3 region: CASSEAHGLAASPGEQFF. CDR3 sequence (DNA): TGTGCCAGCAGTGAAGCGCACGGACTAGCGGCCAGCCCAGGTGAGCAGTTCTTC. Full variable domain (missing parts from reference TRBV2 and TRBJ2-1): EPEVTQTPSHQVTQMGQEVILRCVPISNHLYFYWYRQILGQKVEFLVSFYNNEISEKSEIFDDQFSVERPDGSNFTLKIRSTKLEDSAMYFCASSEAHGLAASPGEQFFGPGTRLTVL.

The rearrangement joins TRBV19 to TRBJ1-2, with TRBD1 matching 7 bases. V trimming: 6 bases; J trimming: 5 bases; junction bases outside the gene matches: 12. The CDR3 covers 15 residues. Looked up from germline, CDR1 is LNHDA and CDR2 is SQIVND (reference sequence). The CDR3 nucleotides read TGTGCCAGTAGCTGGGACAGCAGCTATTCATATGGCTACACCTTC. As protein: CASSWDSSYSYGYTF. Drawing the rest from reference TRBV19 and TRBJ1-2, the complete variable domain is DGGITQSPKYLFRKEGQNVTLSCEQNLNHDAMYWYRQDPGQGLRLIYYSQIVNDFQKGDIAEGYSVSREKKESFPLTVTSAQKNPTAFYLCASSWDSSYSYGYTFGSGTRLTVV.

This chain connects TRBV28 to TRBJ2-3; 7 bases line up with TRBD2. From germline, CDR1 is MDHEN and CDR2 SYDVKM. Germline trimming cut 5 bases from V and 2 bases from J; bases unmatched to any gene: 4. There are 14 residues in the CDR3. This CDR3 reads CASSLTSDTDTQYF. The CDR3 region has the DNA TGTGCCAGCAGTCTTACTAGCGACACAGATACGCAGTATTTT.

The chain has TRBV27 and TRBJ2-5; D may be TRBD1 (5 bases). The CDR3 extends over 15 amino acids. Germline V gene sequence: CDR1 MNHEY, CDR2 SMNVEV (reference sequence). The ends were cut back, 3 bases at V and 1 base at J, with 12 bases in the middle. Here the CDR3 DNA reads TGTGCCAGCAGTTTGGGTACAGGAGCCCAAGAGACCCAGTACTTC. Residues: CASSLGTGAQETQYF.

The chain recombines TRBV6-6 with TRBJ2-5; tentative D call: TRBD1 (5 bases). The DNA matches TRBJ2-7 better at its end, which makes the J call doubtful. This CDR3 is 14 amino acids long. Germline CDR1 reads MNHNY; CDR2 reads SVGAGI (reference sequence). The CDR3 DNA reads TGTGCCAGCAGCGCACTGCAGGGATTCGACGAGCAGTACTTC. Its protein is CASSALQGFDEQYF.

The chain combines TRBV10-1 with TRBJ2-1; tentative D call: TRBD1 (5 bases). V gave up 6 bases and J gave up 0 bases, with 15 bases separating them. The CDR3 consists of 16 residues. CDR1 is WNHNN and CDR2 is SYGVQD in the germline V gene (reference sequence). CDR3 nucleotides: TGCGCCAGCAGGGCTACAGGTCCTAGCTCCTACAATGAGCAGTTCTTC. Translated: CASRATGPSSYNEQFF.

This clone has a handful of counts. In nucleotides, the CDR3 is TGTGCCAGCAGGGGTAGGGGGCTGGGTGAAAAACTGTTTTTT. Encoded protein: CASRGRGLGEKLFF. The rearrangement joins TRBV6-5 to TRBJ1-4; 7 nucleotides align to TRBD1. CDR1 is MNHEY and CDR2 is SVGAGI in the germline V gene. The V and J ends lost 6 bases and 7 bases, in that order; junction bases with no gene match: 8. This CDR3 comprises 14 residues.

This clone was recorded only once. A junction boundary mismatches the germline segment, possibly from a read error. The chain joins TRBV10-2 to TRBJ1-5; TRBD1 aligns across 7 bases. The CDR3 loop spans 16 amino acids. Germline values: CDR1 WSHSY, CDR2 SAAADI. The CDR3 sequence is CASSEMTGFSDQPQHF. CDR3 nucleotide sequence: TGCGCCAGCAGTGAAATGACAGGGTTTAGCGATCAGCCCCAGCATTTT.

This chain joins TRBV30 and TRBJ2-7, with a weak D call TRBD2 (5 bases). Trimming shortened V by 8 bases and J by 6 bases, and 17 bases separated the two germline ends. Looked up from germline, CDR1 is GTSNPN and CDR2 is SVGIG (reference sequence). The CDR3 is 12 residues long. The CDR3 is CAIDVATTEQYF. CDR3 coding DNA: TGTGCCATCGACGTAGCGACGACCGAGCAGTACTTC.

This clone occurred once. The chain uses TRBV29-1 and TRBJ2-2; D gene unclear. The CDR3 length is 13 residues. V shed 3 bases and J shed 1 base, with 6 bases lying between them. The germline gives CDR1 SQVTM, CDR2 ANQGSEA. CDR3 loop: CSVDYRNTGELFF. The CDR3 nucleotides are TGCAGCGTTGATTATAGGAACACCGGGGAGCTGTTTTTT.

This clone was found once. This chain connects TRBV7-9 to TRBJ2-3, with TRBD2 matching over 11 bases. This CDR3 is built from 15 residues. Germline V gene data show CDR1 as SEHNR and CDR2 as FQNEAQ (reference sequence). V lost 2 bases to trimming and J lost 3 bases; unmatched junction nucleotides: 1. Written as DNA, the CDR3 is TGTGCCAGCAGCTTACTAGCGGGAGGTACAGATACGCAGTATTTT. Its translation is CASSLLAGGTDTQYF.

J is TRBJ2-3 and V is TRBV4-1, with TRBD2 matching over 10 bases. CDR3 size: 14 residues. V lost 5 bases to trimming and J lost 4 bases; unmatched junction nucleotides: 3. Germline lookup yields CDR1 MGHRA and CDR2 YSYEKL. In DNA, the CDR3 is TGCGCCAGCAGCGCCCTAGCGGGAGCAGATACGCAGTATTTT. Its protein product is CASSALAGADTQYF.

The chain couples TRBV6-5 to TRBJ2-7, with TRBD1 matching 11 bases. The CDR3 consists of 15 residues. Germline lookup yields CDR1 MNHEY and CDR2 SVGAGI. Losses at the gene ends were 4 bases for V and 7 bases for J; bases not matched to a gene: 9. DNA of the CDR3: TGTGCCAGCAGTTCCTTTGGACAGGGGGCATGGGAGCAGTACTTC. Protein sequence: CASSSFGQGAWEQYF.

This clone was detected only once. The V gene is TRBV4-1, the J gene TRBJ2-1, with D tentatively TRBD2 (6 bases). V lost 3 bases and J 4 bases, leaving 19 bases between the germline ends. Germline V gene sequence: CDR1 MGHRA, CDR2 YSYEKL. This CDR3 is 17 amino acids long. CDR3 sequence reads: CASSHAGYGTSYNEQFF. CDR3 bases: TGCGCCAGCAGCCACGCCGGATACGGGACTTCGTACAATGAGCAGTTCTTC.

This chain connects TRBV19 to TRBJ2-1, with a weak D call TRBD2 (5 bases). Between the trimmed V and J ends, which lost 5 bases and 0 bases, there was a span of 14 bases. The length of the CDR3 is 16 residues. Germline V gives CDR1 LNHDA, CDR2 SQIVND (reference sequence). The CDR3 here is CASSPEGRSSYNEQFF. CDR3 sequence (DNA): TGTGCCAGTAGTCCAGAGGGCAGGAGCTCCTACAATGAGCAGTTCTTC.

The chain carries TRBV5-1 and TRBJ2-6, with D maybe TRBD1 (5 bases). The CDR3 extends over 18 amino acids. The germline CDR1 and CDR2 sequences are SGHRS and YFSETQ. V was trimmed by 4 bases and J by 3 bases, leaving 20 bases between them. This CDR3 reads CASSRVGRESVGANVLTF. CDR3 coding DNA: TGCGCCAGCAGCCGTGTGGGCAGGGAATCTGTTGGGGCCAACGTCCTGACTTTC.

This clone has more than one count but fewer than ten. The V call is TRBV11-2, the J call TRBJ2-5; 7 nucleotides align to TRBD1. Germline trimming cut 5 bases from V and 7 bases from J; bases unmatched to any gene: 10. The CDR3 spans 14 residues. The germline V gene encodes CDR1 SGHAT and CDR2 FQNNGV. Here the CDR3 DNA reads TGTGCCAGCAGCCCTTACCGGCAGGGGGTGACCCAGTACTTC. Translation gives CASSPYRQGVTQYF.

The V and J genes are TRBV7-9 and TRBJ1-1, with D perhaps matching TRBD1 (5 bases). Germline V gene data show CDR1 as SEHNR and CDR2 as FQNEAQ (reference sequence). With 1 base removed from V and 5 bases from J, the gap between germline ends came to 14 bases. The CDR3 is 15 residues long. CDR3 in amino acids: CASSLGDRGGTEAFF. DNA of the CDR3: TGTGCCAGCAGCTTAGGAGACCGGGGGGGAACTGAAGCTTTCTTT. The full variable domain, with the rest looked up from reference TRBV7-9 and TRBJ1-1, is DTGVSQNPRHKITKRGQNVTFRCDPISEHNRLYWYRQTLGQGPEFLTYFQNEAQLEKSRLLSDRFSAERPKGSFSTLEIQRTEQGDSAMYLCASSLGDRGGTEAFFGQGTRLTVV.

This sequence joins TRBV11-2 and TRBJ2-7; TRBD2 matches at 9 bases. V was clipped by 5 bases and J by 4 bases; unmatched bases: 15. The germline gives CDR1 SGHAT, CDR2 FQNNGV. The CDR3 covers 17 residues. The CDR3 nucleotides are TGTGCCAGCAGCCCGGACTTAGCGGGAGAATTTGATTACGAGCAGTACTTC. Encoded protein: CASSPDLAGEFDYEQYF.

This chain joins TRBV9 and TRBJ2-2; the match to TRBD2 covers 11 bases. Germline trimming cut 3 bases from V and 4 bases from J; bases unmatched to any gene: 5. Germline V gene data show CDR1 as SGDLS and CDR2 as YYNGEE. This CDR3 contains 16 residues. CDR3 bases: TGTGCCAGCAGCGCGAACGGACTAGCGGGCACCGGGGAGCTGTTTTTT. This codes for CASSANGLAGTGELFF.

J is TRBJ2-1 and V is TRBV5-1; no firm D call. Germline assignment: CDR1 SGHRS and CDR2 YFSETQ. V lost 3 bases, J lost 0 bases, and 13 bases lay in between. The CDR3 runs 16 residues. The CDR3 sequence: CASSSLTGSSYNEQFF. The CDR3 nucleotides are TGCGCCAGCAGCTCCTTGACGGGTAGCTCCTACAATGAGCAGTTCTTC. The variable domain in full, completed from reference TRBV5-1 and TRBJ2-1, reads KAGVTQTPRYLIKTRGQQVTLSCSPISGHRSVSWYQQTPGQGLQFLFEYFSETQRNKGNFPGRFSGRQFSNSRSEMNVSTLELGDSALYLCASSSLTGSSYNEQFFGPGTRLTVL.

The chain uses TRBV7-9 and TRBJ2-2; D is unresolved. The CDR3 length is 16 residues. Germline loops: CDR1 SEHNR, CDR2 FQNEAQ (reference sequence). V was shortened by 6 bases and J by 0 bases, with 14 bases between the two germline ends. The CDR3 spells CASSSMLAANTGELFF. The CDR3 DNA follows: TGTGCCAGCAGTTCAATGTTGGCGGCGAACACCGGGGAGCTGTTTTTT. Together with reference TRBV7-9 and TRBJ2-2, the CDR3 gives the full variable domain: DTGVSQNPRHKITKRGQNVTFRCDPISEHNRLYWYRQTLGQGPEFLTYFQNEAQLEKSRLLSDRFSAERPKGSFSTLEIQRTEQGDSAMYLCASSSMLAANTGELFFGEGSRLTVL.